The sequence of this TCR beta chain was determined in a study of blood T cell repertoires in COVID-19 (dated by TCRdb to 2018 to 2020). General notes on the study: Samples from collaborators originated in the United States, Italy and Spain and spanned both the acute and convalescent phases of COVID-19. Subjects who had been exposed to COVID-19, were actively infected with it, or had recovered from it provided the deeply sampled blood TCRbeta repertoires that made up the dataset. HLA class I and class II types, where available, came from metadata supplied by the sample provider rather than from assay-based typing. Sample metadata almost always included a de-identified subject ID, COVID-19 status, age in years and sex. The material from the prospective study consisted of cDNA or gDNA derived from T cells, B-cell-depleted T cells, or PBMCs. The repertoires were released in a freely available public database intended as a resource for research on the immune response to SARS-CoV-2. Samples came from the ongoing ImmuneRACE study (first 160 participants) plus 1,254 subjects from 6 global collaborators. Paper-wide results and their limitations: The quantity of clinical and demographic metadata differed by source and by participant and was supplied without curation.

TCRbeta CDR3 regions were amplified from genomic DNA by means of the immunoSEQ Assay, a bias-controlled multiplex PCR. In the source study's methods: Nucleated cell counts per sample were estimated from amplification of reference gene primers within the assay. Sequence reads were collapsed and filtered to measure the absolute abundance of every unique TCRbeta CDR3 rearrangement. For each sample, productive Simpson clonality was calculated as the square root of Simpson's diversity index over productive rearrangements. TCRdb stores this immuneACCESS table with in-frame sequences only. Part of the clones is absent; in the studies checked, under half of the shortfall reflects unresolved V genes, and no reason is known for the rest. The V and J calls and clone size come from that table; D and trimming were worked out from the DNA. The sample table shows over 200,000 clones, and just under 90% are seen once. Roughly 3% of the sample is in the top ten clones.

V has 5 bases trimmed and J has 2 bases trimmed; junction bases matching no gene number 5. Based on the germline V gene, the CDR1 and CDR2 sequences are LGHNA and YNFKEQ. The CDR3 runs 15 amino acids, cysteine and phenylalanine included. Solely the CDR3 DNA is kept, with 45 bases framed from the first base. One collaborating source in Seattle enrolled patients during active infection and followed them longitudinally through the course of disease. Whole blood was collected in K2EDTA tubes by collaborating institutions according to the institutions' own protocols. Collaborator samples were shipped for TCRbeta analysis as frozen whole blood, isolated PBMCs, or DNA extracted from either sample type. With regard to this clone: This receptor's antigen is unknown. No clone much larger than this one lies a single base away; base qualities are absent.

Sequencing input: peripheral blood. This TCR came from a man aged 25 to 45 with COVID-19, enrolled during active disease. The sequence is built from TRBV4-2 and TRBJ2-7, and 11 bases in between align with TRBD2. The DNA sequence reads TGTGCCAGCAGCTCCGGGACTAGCGGAACCTACGAGCAGTACTTC. Translated, this gives CASSSGTSGTYEQYF.